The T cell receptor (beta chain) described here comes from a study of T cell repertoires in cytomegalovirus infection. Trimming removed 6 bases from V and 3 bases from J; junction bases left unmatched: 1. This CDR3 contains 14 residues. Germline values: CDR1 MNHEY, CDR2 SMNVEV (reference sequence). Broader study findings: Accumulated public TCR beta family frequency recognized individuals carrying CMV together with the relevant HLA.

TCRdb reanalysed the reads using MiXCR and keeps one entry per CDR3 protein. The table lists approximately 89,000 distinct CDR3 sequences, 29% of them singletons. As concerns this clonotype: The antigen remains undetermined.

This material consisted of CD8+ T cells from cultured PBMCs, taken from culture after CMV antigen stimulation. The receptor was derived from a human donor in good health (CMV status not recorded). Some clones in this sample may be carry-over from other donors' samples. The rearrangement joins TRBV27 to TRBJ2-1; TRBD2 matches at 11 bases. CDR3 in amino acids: CASRTSGDYNEQFF. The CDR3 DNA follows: TGTGCCAGCAGGACTAGCGGGGACTACAATGAGCAGTTCTTC.